A selection of T cell receptor beta chains follows, all from one sample in a study of early T cells in non-severe SARS-CoV-2 infection. TCRdb fed the 5' RACE reads into MiXCR, producing one record per CDR3 protein. The table has 45,000 to 65,000 distinct CDR3 sequences, approximately 11% seen once. Sequencing used whole blood. These TCRs come from an adult who was a healthcare worker with PCR-confirmed SARS-CoV-2 infection or an uninfected control (not recorded which). Each CDR3 is given with its conserved first and last residue. The order of the fields is D gene, J gene, V gene, clone size, CDR3 DNA, CDR3 protein. D genes are given only for firm matches. Not all rows give a size; the values are once, few, many and, for expanded clones, a class.

.	TRBJ1-1	TRBV30	.	TGTGCCTGGAGTCCCCCATGGACCCGACCGGGCGGCGAAGAAGCTTTCTTT	CAWSPPWTRPGGEEAFF
.	TRBJ2-3	TRBV7-2	.	TGTGCCAGCAGCCCTGACTTAAATACGCAGTATTTT	CASSPDLNTQYF
.	TRBJ2-1	TRBV2	many	TGTGCCAGCAAGCCCGGACAGACTCAATTCTACAATGAGCAGTTCTTC	CASKPGQTQFYNEQFF
.	TRBJ2-2	TRBV7-6	many	TGTGCCAGCAGCTTACATTGGGACGGGGAGAACACCGGGGAGCTGTTTTTT	CASSLHWDGENTGELFF
TRBD1	TRBJ2-7	TRBV10-3	few	TGTGCCATCCGCGACAGGGACGAGCAGTACTTC	CAIRDRDEQYF
.	TRBJ2-7	TRBV6-6	many	TGTGCCAGCAGGACCCAGACAGGCCCCTACGAGCAGTACTTC	CASRTQTGPYEQYF
.	TRBJ1-1	TRBV14	many	TGTGCCAGCAGCCAAGACCTAGCATCCACTGAAGCTTTCTTT	CASSQDLASTEAFF
.	TRBJ1-1	TRBV10-3	few	TGTGCCATCAGTGAAGGCTTTGGGGGCACTGAAGCTTTCTTT	CAISEGFGGTEAFF
.	TRBJ2-5	TRBV7-2	.	TGTGCCAGCGTGGACCCCCACCAAGAGACCCAGTACTTC	CASVDPHQETQYF
.	TRBJ2-3	TRBV5-1	few	TGCGCCAGCAGCTTCGAGGGACACCTCACAGATACGCAGTATTTT	CASSFEGHLTDTQYF
TRBD2	TRBJ2-1	TRBV6-2/TRBV6-3	few	TGTGCCAGCAGTTGGACCGGAGCGGGAGCACCCGCCAATGAGCAGTTCTTC	CASSWTGAGAPANEQFF
.	TRBJ2-1	TRBV2	few	TGTGCCAGCAGTGATAAAACTTTAGGGGACCCATGGGGCAATGAGCAGTTCTTC	CASSDKTLGDPWGNEQFF
TRBD2	TRBJ2-1	TRBV7-2	few	TGTGCCAGCAGGGACGGGACTAGCGCCTGGAATGAGCAGTTCTTC	CASRDGTSAWNEQFF
.	TRBJ1-2	TRBV29-1	.	TGCAGCTCTTCATCTAATTATGGCTACACCTTC	CSSSSNYGYTF
.	TRBJ2-7	TRBV3-1	few	TGTGCCAGCAGCCAACGACTCCGATACGAGCAGTACTTC	CASSQRLRYEQYF
.	TRBJ2-5	TRBV29-1	few	TGCAGCGTTAATAAAGCGGGTGGGGGGCAAGAGACCCAGTACTTC	CSVNKAGGGQETQYF
TRBD1	TRBJ2-7	TRBV20-1	.	TGCAGTGCTCGGACAGGGGGGGGCGAGCAGTACTTC	CSARTGGGEQYF
.	TRBJ2-7	TRBV20-1	few	TGCAGTGCTAGAGTATTACGGGACCTGTCCTACGAGCAGTACTTC	CSARVLRDLSYEQYF
.	TRBJ2-1	TRBV4-1	.	TGCGCCAGCAGCCAAGATAAATTAGGGTATGAGCAGTTCTTC	CASSQDKLGYEQFF
.	TRBJ2-7	TRBV12-3/TRBV12-4	many	TGTGCCAGCAGTCCAACTTTAACAGGGATAAAGTACTTC	CASSPTLTGIKYF
.	TRBJ1-1	TRBV18	many	TGTGCCAGCTCACTACTAGCGAACACTGAAGCTTTCTTT	CASSLLANTEAFF
TRBD2	TRBJ2-7	TRBV4-1	.	TGCGCCAGCAGCCAAGCTAGCGGCCATACCTACGAGCAGTACTTC	CASSQASGHTYEQYF
.	TRBJ2-1	TRBV4-1	.	TGCGCCAGCAGCCCCCATGGGGGAAGCTCCTACAATGAGCAGTTCTTC	CASSPHGGSSYNEQFF
.	TRBJ2-1	TRBV11-2	few	TGTGCCAGCAGCTTAAAACAGGCGGGACTTTACAATGAGCAGTTCTTC	CASSLKQAGLYNEQFF
.	TRBJ1-5	TRBV27	many	TGTGCCAGCAGTTTATCATGGGGGGGATATAGCAATCAGCCCCAGCATTTT	CASSLSWGGYSNQPQHF
TRBD2	TRBJ2-3	TRBV3-1	few	TGTGCCAGCAGCCAAACCGGGACTAGAACCACAGATACGCAGTATTTT	CASSQTGTRTTDTQYF
.	TRBJ1-5	TRBV29-1	many	TGCAGCGTGGCGGACGGCGGCAATCAGCCCCAGCATTTT	CSVADGGNQPQHF
.	TRBJ1-3	TRBV29-1	many	TGCAGCGCCTGGACGGCCGGAAACACCATATATTTT	CSAWTAGNTIYF
.	TRBJ2-6	TRBV2	many	TGTGCCAGCAGTGAAAGGAGGACTGGGGCCAACGTCCTGACTTTC	CASSERRTGANVLTF
TRBD2	TRBJ2-7	TRBV4-2	many	TGTGCCAGCAGCGAATTAGCGGGGAACTCCTACGAGCAGTACTTC	CASSELAGNSYEQYF
TRBD2	TRBJ2-5	TRBV7-2	few	TGTGCCAGCAGCTTAGACCCTAGCGGAGAGACCCAGTACTTC	CASSLDPSGETQYF
TRBD1	TRBJ2-2	TRBV7-9	many	TGTGCCAGCAGCTTCAGACCGGACAGGGCGGGCGGGGAGCTGTTTTTT	CASSFRPDRAGGELFF
.	TRBJ2-7	TRBV12-3/TRBV12-4	few	TGTGCCAGCAGGCAGGGGACGAAGAACGAGCAGTACTTC	CASRQGTKNEQYF
.	TRBJ2-7	TRBV5-4	few	TGTGCCAGCAGCCGTGCAGGGAACTACGAGCAGTACTTC	CASSRAGNYEQYF
.	TRBJ2-1	TRBV12-3/TRBV12-4	few	TGTGCCAGCAGCCCCGACCTTGGGGGATACAATGAGCAGTTCTTC	CASSPDLGGYNEQFF
TRBD1	TRBJ2-2	TRBV27	.	TGTGCCAGCAGTTACTTAGGACAGGGAAACACCGGGGAGCTGTTTTTT	CASSYLGQGNTGELFF
TRBD1	TRBJ1-2	TRBV7-9	few	TGTGCCAGCAGTTTTACGACCGACAGGGTTCATGGCTACACCTTC	CASSFTTDRVHGYTF
TRBD2	TRBJ2-7	TRBV4-1	.	TGCGCCAGCAGCCAGCTAGGGAGGGGCCCGGGGGGATACGAGCAGAACTTC	CASSQLGRGPGGYEQNF
.	TRBJ2-3	TRBV11-2	many	TGTGCCAGCAGACCAATTGGGTTCCCGACGCAGTATTTT	CASRPIGFPTQYF
TRBD2	TRBJ2-3	TRBV20-1	.	TGCAGTGCTAGAACGGGAACTAGCGGGAGGTATGCAGATACGCAGTATTTT	CSARTGTSGRYADTQYF
TRBD1	TRBJ1-2	TRBV20-1	many	TGCAGTGCTAAGAGAGCAGGGGGCGGGGTTGTAGATGGCTACACCTTC	CSAKRAGGGVVDGYTF
.	TRBJ2-6	TRBV3-1	.	TGTGCCAGCAGCCGGAATCTAGTGACTCACTCTGGGGCCAACGTCCTGACTTTC	CASSRNLVTHSGANVLTF
TRBD1	TRBJ2-1	TRBV2	many	TGTGCCAGCAGTGCGACAGGGGGGTCCTACAATGAGCAGTTCTTC	CASSATGGSYNEQFF
TRBD1	TRBJ2-7	TRBV11-2	few	TGTGCCAGCAGCTCCTACCCCAGGGGGAGAACCTACGAGCAGTACTTC	CASSSYPRGRTYEQYF
.	TRBJ2-3	TRBV20-1	few	TGCAGTGCTCAGGGGTGGTTTTGGTCCGGGATGAAGACAGATACGCAGTATTTT	CSAQGWFWSGMKTDTQYF
.	TRBJ2-1	TRBV6-2/TRBV6-3	many	TGTGCCAGCAGTTACTCCTGGGCAGGGTCCTACAATGAGCAGTTCTTC	CASSYSWAGSYNEQFF
TRBD2	TRBJ2-7	TRBV10-3	many	TGTGCCATCAGTGTGGCTAGCGGATCCTACGAGCAGTACTTC	CAISVASGSYEQYF
.	TRBJ2-7	TRBV7-2	.	TGTGCCAGCAGCTTTCCAGGGAATGAGCAGTACTTC	CASSFPGNEQYF